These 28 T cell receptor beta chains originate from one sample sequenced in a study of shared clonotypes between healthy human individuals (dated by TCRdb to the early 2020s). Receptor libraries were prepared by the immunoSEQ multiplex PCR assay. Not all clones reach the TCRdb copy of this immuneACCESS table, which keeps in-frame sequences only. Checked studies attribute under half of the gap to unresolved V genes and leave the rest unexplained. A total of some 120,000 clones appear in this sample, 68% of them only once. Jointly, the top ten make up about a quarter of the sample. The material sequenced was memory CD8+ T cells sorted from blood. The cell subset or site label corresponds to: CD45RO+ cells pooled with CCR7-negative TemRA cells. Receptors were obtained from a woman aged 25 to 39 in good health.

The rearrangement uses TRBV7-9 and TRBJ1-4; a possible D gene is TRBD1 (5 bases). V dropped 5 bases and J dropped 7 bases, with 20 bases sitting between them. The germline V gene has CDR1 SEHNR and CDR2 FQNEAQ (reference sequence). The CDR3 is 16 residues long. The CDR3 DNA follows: TGTGCCAGCAGCCACACATCCGGGACCCAACCTGAAAAACTGTTTTTT. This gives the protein CASSHTSGTQPEKLFF.

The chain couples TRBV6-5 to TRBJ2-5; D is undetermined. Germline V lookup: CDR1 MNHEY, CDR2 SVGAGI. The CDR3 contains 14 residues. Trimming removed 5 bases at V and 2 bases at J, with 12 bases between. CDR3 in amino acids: CASSSWSEQETQYF. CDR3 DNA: TGTGCCAGCAGTAGCTGGTCGGAACAAGAGACCCAGTACTTC.

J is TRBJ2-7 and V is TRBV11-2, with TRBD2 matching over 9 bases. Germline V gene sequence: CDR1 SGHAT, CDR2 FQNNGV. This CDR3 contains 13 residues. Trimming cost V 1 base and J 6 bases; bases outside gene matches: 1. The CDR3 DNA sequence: TGTGCCAGCAGCTTAGTTAGCGGGGGCGAGCAGTACTTC. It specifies CASSLVSGGEQYF. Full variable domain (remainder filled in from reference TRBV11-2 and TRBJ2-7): EAGVAQSPRYKIIEKRQSVAFWCNPISGHATLYWYQQILGQGPKLLIQFQNNGVVDDSQLPKDRFSAERLKGVDSTLKIQPAKLEDSAVYLCASSLVSGGEQYFGPGTRLTVT.

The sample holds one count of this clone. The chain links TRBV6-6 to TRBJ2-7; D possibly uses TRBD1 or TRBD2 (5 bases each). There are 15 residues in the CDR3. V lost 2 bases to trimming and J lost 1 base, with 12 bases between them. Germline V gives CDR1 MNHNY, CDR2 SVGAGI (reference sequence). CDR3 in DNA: TGTGCCAGCAGTTACCGGGGCGAGGGATCCTACGAGCAGTACTTC. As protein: CASSYRGEGSYEQYF.

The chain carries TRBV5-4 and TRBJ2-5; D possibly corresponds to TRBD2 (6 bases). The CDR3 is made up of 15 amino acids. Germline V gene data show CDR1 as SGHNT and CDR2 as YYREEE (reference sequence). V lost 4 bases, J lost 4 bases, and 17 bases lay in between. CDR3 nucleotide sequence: TGTGCCAGCAGCCCCGGGACCCCCGGGGGAGAGACCCAGTACTTC. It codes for CASSPGTPGGETQYF.

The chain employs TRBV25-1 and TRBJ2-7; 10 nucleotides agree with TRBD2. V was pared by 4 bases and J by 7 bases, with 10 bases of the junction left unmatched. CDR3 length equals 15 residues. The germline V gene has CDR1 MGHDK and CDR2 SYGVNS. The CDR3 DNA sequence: TGTGCCAGCAGTGCACCGGGACTAGCGTTTGGAGAGCAGTACTTC. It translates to CASSAPGLAFGEQYF.

The CDR3 bases are TGTGCCAGCAGTGAAGAAAGAGGGGACGTCTACGAGCAGTACTTC. Translation: CASSEERGDVYEQYF. V gene TRBV6-1 combines with J gene TRBJ2-7; D is tentatively TRBD1 or TRBD2 (5 bases each). The CDR3 sequence is 15 residues long. CDR1 and CDR2 from the germline V gene are MNHNS and SASEGT. With 1 base removed from V and 3 bases from J, the gap between germline ends came to 13 bases.

CDR3 DNA: TGTGCCAGCAGCTTAATCCCGGAGGGAGATACGCAGTATTTT. Amino acids: CASSLIPEGDTQYF. V gene TRBV7-8 combines with J gene TRBJ2-3; D possibly corresponds to TRBD2 (6 bases). V was shortened by 2 bases and J by 5 bases, with 11 bases between the two germline ends. This CDR3 has 14 residues. Germline CDR1 and CDR2: SGHVS and FQNEAQ.

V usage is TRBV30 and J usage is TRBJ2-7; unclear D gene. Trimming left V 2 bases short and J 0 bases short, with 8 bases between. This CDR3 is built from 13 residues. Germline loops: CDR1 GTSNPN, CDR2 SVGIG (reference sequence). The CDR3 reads CAWSSSFSYEQYF. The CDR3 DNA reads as TGTGCCTGGAGTTCCTCGTTCTCCTACGAGCAGTACTTC.

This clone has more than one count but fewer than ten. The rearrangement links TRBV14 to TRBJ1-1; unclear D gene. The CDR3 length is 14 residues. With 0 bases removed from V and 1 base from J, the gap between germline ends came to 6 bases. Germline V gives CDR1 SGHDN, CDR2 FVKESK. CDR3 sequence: CASSQDTENTEAFF. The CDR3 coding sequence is TGTGCCAGCAGCCAAGATACAGAGAACACTGAAGCTTTCTTT.

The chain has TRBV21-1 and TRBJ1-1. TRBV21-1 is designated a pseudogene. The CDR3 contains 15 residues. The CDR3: CASSTAIATRTEAFF. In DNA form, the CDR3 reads TGTGCCAGCAGTACAGCCATAGCTACACGCACTGAAGCTTTCTTT.

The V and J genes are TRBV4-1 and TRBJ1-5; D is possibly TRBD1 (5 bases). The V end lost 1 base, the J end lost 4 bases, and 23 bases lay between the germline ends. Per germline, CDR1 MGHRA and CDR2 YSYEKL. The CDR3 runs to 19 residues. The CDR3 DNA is TGCGCCAGCAGCCAAGCCCCAGGACCGGGGGATTGGGGGAATCAGCCCCAGCATTTT. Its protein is CASSQAPGPGDWGNQPQHF.

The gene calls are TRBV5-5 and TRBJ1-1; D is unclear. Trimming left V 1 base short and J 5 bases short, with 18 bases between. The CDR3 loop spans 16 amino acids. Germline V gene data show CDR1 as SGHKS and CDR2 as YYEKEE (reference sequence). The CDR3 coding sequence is TGTGCCAGCAGCTTGATTCGGGCCTCGGTAGATACTGAAGCTTTCTTT. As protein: CASSLIRASVDTEAFF.

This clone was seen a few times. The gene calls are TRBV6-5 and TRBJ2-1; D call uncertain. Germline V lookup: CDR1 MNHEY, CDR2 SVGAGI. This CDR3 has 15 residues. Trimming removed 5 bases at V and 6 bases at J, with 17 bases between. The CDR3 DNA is TGTGCCAGCAGTCACCAAGCTCAAGGGCTCAATGAGCAGTTCTTC. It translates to CASSHQAQGLNEQFF.

CDR3 loop: CATASLGGILYNEQFF. The DNA of the CDR3 is TGTGCCACCGCGTCGTTAGGCGGGATACTCTACAATGAGCAGTTCTTC. This chain connects TRBV11-2 to TRBJ2-1; D is possibly TRBD2 (6 bases). V was trimmed by 10 bases and J by 3 bases, leaving 22 bases between them. This CDR3 comprises 16 residues. From germline, CDR1 is SGHAT and CDR2 FQNNGV.

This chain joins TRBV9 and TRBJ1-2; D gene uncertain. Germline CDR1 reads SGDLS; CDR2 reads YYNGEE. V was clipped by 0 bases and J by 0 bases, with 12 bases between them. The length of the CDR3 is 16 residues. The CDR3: CASSVDSRLANYGYTF. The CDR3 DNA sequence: TGTGCCAGCAGCGTAGATTCGAGGCTAGCTAACTATGGCTACACCTTC.

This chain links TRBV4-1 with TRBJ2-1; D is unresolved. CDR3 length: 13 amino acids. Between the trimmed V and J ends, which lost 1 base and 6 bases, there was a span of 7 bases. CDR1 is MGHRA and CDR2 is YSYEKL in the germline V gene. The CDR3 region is CASSQGSGNEQFF. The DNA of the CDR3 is TGCGCCAGCAGCCAAGGGTCTGGCAATGAGCAGTTCTTC.

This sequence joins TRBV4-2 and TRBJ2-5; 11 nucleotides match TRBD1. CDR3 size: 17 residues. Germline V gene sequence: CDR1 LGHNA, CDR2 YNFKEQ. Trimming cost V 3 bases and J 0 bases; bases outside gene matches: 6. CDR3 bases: TGTGCCAGCAGCCACCGTGGGACAGGGGGATACCAAGAGACCCAGTACTTC. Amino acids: CASSHRGTGGYQETQYF.

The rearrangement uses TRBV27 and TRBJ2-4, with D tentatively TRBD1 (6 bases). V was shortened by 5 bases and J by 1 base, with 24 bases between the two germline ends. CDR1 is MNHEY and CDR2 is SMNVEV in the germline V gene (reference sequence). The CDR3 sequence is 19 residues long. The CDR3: CASSPIRQATWEAKNIQYF. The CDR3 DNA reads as TGTGCCAGCAGTCCAATCCGACAGGCCACCTGGGAGGCCAAAAACATTCAGTACTTC.

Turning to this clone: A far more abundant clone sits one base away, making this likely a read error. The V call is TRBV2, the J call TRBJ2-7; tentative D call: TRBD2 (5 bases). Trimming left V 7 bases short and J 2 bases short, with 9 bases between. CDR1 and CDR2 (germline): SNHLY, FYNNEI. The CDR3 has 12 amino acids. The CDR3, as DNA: TGTGCCAGCATAAAGGGAGCCTACGAGCAGTACTTC. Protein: CASIKGAYEQYF.

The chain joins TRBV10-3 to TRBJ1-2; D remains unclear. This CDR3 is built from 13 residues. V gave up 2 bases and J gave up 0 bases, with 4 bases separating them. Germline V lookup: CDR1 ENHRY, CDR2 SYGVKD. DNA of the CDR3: TGTGCCATCAGTGAGGGAGCTAACTATGGCTACACCTTC. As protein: CAISEGANYGYTF.

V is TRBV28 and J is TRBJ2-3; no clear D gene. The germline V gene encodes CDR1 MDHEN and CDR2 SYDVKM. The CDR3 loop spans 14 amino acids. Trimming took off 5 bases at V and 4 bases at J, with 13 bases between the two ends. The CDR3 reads CASSPSVYPDTQYF. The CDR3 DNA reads TGTGCCAGCAGTCCCTCGGTGTATCCAGATACGCAGTATTTT.

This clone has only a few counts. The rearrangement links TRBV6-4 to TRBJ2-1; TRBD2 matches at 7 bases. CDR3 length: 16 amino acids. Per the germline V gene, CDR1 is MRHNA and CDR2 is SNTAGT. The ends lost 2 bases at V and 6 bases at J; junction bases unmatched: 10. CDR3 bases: TGTGCCAGCAGTGACACACGGGGGGTAGAGATCAATGAGCAGTTCTTC. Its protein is CASSDTRGVEINEQFF.

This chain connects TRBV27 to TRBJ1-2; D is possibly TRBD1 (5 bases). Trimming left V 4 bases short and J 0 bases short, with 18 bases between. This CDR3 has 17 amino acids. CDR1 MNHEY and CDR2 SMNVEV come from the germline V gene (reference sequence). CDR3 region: CASSSRDTALANYGYTF. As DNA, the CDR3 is TGTGCCAGCAGTTCCAGGGATACGGCGTTAGCTAACTATGGCTACACCTTC.

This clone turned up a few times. As DNA, the CDR3 is TGTGCCAGCAGCCCAGGGACAGCTTATGGCTACACCTTC. Protein sequence: CASSPGTAYGYTF. The chain recombines TRBV9 with TRBJ1-2, with 7 bases fitting TRBD1. CDR1 and CDR2 (germline): SGDLS, YYNGEE. The J segment lost 5 bases and the V segment lost 4 bases, leaving 5 bases of the junction unmatched. The CDR3 is 13 residues long. Together with reference TRBV9 and TRBJ1-2, the CDR3 gives the full variable domain: DSGVTQTPKHLITATGQRVTLRCSPRSGDLSVYWYQQSLDQGLQFLIQYYNGEERAKGNILERFSAQQFPDLHSELNLSSLELGDSALYFCASSPGTAYGYTFGSGTRLTVV.

CDR3 amino acids: CASSPGTGGNQPQHF. DNA for the CDR3: TGTGCCAGCAGCCCCGGGACAGGGGGCAATCAGCCCCAGCATTTT. The chain uses TRBV27 and TRBJ1-5, with 10 bases fitting TRBD1. Looked up from germline, CDR1 is MNHEY and CDR2 is SMNVEV (reference sequence). The CDR3 sequence is 15 residues long. Losses at the gene ends were 6 bases for V and 2 bases for J; bases not matched to a gene: 4.

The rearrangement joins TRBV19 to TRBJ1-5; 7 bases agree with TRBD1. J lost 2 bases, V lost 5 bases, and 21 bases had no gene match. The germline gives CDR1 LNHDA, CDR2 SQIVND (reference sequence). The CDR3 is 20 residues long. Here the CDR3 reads CASSAPLLRGRGKGNQPQHF. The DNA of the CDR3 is TGTGCCAGTAGTGCCCCGCTCCTCCGCGGCAGGGGGAAGGGCAATCAGCCCCAGCATTTT.

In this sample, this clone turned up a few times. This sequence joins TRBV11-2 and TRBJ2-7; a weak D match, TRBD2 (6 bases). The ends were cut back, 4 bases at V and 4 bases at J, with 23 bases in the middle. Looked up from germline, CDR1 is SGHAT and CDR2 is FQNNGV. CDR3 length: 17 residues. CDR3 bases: TGTGCCAGCAGCTCACGGGGGTCCCCCACGGGTCATTACGAGCAGTACTTC. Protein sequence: CASSSRGSPTGHYEQYF.